These 23 T cell receptor beta chains originate from one sample sequenced in a study of T cells in Graves' hyperthyroidism and ophthalmopathy. Regions amplified from RNA transcripts were the TCR beta CDR3 regions. A set of HTBI primers served as the primers for a first-round RT-PCR of the TCR CDR3. TCRdb re-called the multiplex PCR reads with MiXCR, one entry per CDR3 protein. The sample holds about 590,000 distinct CDR3 sequences; around 14% are singletons and the top ten take about 7%. Input material: blood. The receptors originated from a woman in her twenties or thirties with Graves' hyperthyroidism.

This clonotype was observed many times. The chain recombines TRBV29-1 with TRBJ2-3, with 11 positions matching TRBD2. CDR1 is SQVTM, CDR2 ANQGSEA, per germline. V dropped 4 bases and J dropped 4; count of bases not matched to a gene: 4. The CDR3 has 14 residues. CDR3 region: CSVGLAGGADTQYF. Here the CDR3 DNA reads TGCAGCGTTGGGCTAGCGGGAGGAGCAGATACGCAGTATTTT.

This clonotype appeared a few times. The rearrangement uses TRBV20-1 and TRBJ2-4, with D possibly being TRBD2 (5 bases). This CDR3 is built from 10 residues. V dropped 8 bases and J dropped 6 bases, with 8 bases sitting between them. Germline assignment: CDR1 DFQATT and CDR2 SNEGSKA (reference sequence). The CDR3 protein is CSPRGNIQYF. Here the CDR3 DNA reads TGCAGTCCCCGGGGAAACATTCAGTACTTC.

This clonotype was seen many times. This chain links TRBV10-2 with TRBJ1-5, with TRBD1 matching 7 bases. The J segment lost 0 bases and the V segment lost 7 bases, leaving 9 bases of the junction unmatched. This CDR3 has 16 amino acids. Germline V gene lookup returns CDR1 WSHSY and CDR2 SAAADI. CDR3 region: CASKAGGGISNQPQHF. The DNA for the CDR3 is TGCGCCAGCAAGGCAGGGGGGGGTATTAGCAATCAGCCCCAGCATTTT.

The V gene is TRBV4-3, the J gene TRBJ2-3, with TRBD1 identical over 9 bases. J lost 4 bases, V lost 4 bases, and 6 bases had no gene match. The CDR3 consists of 15 residues. CDR1 LGHNA and CDR2 YSLEER come from the germline V gene. The CDR3 sequence: CASSLGTGKSDTQYF. In DNA, the CDR3 is TGCGCCAGCAGCCTCGGGACAGGGAAGTCAGATACGCAGTATTTT.

This clonotype was counted ten times or more. J is TRBJ2-7 and V is TRBV2, with a possible D match to TRBD2 (5 bases). The V gene's germline CDR1 is SNHLY and CDR2 FYNNEI. This CDR3 spans 12 amino acids. CDR3 in DNA: TGTGTCTGTCTCGACGGGGTTCTCGAGCAGTACTTC. As protein: CVCLDGVLEQYF.

This clonotype came up once. It may be a read error: a sequence one base away is much more abundant. The genes are TRBV9 and TRBJ1-1, with D possibly being TRBD1 (6 bases). This CDR3 is 16 amino acids long. V lost 0 bases and J lost 1, with 13 bases in between. From germline, CDR1 is SGDLS and CDR2 YYNGEE. CDR3 coding DNA: TGTGCCAGCAGCGTAGCAGCGGGACACAAGAACACTGAAGCTTTCTTT. It encodes CASSVAAGHKNTEAFF.

The V call is TRBV20-1, the J call TRBJ2-7; D gene uncertain. The CDR3 is 12 residues long. CDR1 and CDR2 (germline): DFQATT, SNEGSKA (reference sequence). The V end lost 3 bases, the J end lost 1 base, and 7 bases lay between the germline ends. In DNA, the CDR3 is TGCAGTGCTAGGTACACTTCCTACGAGCAGTACTTC. Translated, it gives CSARYTSYEQYF.

This sequence joins TRBV20-1 and TRBJ2-5; D may be TRBD2 (6 bases). Trimming stripped 0 bases from V and 3 bases from J, with 26 bases between. CDR1 is DFQATT and CDR2 is SNEGSKA in the germline V gene (reference sequence). CDR3 length: 19 amino acids. Here the CDR3 DNA reads TGCAGTGCTAGAGATGTCTCGGCCCCTGACCCGTCGGGAGAAGAGACCCAGTACTTC. Amino acid sequence: CSARDVSAPDPSGEETQYF.

This clonotype was picked up a small number of times. The chain carries TRBV24-1 and TRBJ2-1, with 7 positions matching TRBD1. This CDR3 has 15 amino acids. Trimming cost V 4 bases and J 4 bases; bases outside gene matches: 6. Germline CDR1 is KGHDR and CDR2 is SFDVKD. The CDR3: CATSEGTDHYNEQFF. The CDR3 nucleotides are TGTGCCACCAGTGAAGGGACAGACCATTACAATGAGCAGTTCTTC.

Here the CDR3 DNA reads TGTGCCAGTAGTATAGATCCCAACCTAAGCTCCTACGAGCAGTACTTC. Translating gives CASSIDPNLSSYEQYF. The genes are TRBV19 and TRBJ2-7; D is uncertain. Trimming removed 0 bases at V and 0 bases at J, with 12 bases between. CDR1 LNHDA and CDR2 SQIVND come from the germline V gene (reference sequence). This CDR3 is 16 amino acids long.

Only a few counts were recorded for this clonotype. The chain joins TRBV5-1 to TRBJ2-5, with TRBD2 as a possible D gene (6 bases). This CDR3 is built from 16 residues. Trimming removed 4 bases from V and 7 bases from J, with 23 bases in between. Germline assignment: CDR1 SGHRS and CDR2 YFSETQ. This chain's CDR3 is CASSPTTGGSGVTQYF. DNA for the CDR3: TGCGCCAGCAGCCCAACAACCGGAGGGAGTGGTGTGACCCAGTACTTC.

CDR3 protein: CASSQVVGSGASSYNEQFF. In DNA form, the CDR3 reads TGCGCCAGCAGCCAAGTTGTGGGTAGCGGGGCTTCCTCCTACAATGAGCAGTTCTTC. This sequence joins TRBV4-3 and TRBJ2-1; 8 nucleotides line up with TRBD2. Germline V gene sequence: CDR1 LGHNA, CDR2 YSLEER. The CDR3 runs 19 residues. The trim removed 1 base at V and 0 bases at J, leaving 11 bases unmatched.

This clonotype was recorded many times. This chain uses TRBV2 with TRBJ1-5; maybe TRBD1 (6 bases). This CDR3 is built from 16 residues. Trimming removed 7 bases from V and 4 bases from J, with 20 bases in between. Germline loops: CDR1 SNHLY, CDR2 FYNNEI. Here the CDR3 DNA reads TGTGCCAGCACCGGGGGCGGGGGATGGCGGAATCAGCCCCAGCATTTT. The encoded protein is CASTGGGGWRNQPQHF. Using reference TRBV2 and TRBJ1-5 for the parts outside the CDR3, the full variable domain is EPEVTQTPSHQVTQMGQEVILRCVPISNHLYFYWYRQILGQKVEFLVSFYNNEISEKSEIFDDQFSVERPDGSNFTLKIRSTKLEDSAMYFCASTGGGGWRNQPQHFGDGTRLSIL.

This clonotype has ten or more counts. This chain joins TRBV3-1 and TRBJ2-1; D call uncertain. The CDR3 has 15 residues. CDR1 and CDR2 (germline): LGHDT, YNNKEL (reference sequence). V lost 0 bases and J 3 bases, leaving 9 bases between the germline ends. The CDR3, as DNA: TGTGCCAGCAGCCAAGATTTATCGGGCTACAATGAGCAGTTCTTC. Amino acid sequence: CASSQDLSGYNEQFF.

The chain joins TRBV7-9 to TRBJ2-2; D is unclear. The CDR3 is 14 amino acids. Between the trimmed V and J ends, which lost 5 bases and 2 bases, there was a span of 9 bases. Germline values: CDR1 SEHNR, CDR2 FQNEAQ (reference sequence). The CDR3 coding sequence is TGTGCCAGCAGCCCCTCTATCAACACCGGGGAGCTGTTTTTT. This sequence encodes CASSPSINTGELFF.

This clonotype has only a few counts. The V gene is TRBV19, the J gene TRBJ2-7; D is possibly TRBD1 or TRBD2 (5 bases each). V was clipped by 4 bases and J by 7 bases, with 14 bases between them. This CDR3 has 13 amino acids. The germline V gene encodes CDR1 LNHDA and CDR2 SQIVND (reference sequence). The CDR3 DNA sequence: TGTGCCAGTAGTACGGGACCGGAAGGGGAGCAGTACTTC. Protein sequence: CASSTGPEGEQYF.

This clonotype was seen a single time. Since a much larger clone is just one base distant, this may be a read error. Here the CDR3 reads CSVEGQSDTGAFF. The CDR3 DNA follows: TGCAGCGTTGAAGGACAGTCCGACACTGGAGCTTTCTTT. The chain joins TRBV29-1 to TRBJ1-1; D may be TRBD1 (5 bases). This CDR3 has 13 amino acids. Germline assignment: CDR1 SQVTM and CDR2 ANQGSEA.

This chain uses TRBV11-2 with TRBJ2-1; TRBD2 matches 10 bases. Germline assignment: CDR1 SGHAT and CDR2 FQNNGV. The V gene end was trimmed by 1 base and the J gene end by 4 bases; junction bases not matched to a gene: 7. CDR3 size: 17 residues. The CDR3 sequence is CASSLASGRVSYNEQFF. CDR3 in DNA: TGTGCCAGCAGCTTAGCTAGCGGGAGAGTTAGTTACAATGAGCAGTTCTTC.

This clonotype was counted at least ten times. CDR3 residues: CASSQGQGSYEQYF. DNA of the CDR3: TGTGCCAGCAGCCAAGGACAGGGTTCCTACGAGCAGTACTTC. V and J are TRBV3-1 and TRBJ2-7, with 7 bases aligning to TRBD1. J lost 1 base, V lost 1 base, and 1 base had no gene match. In germline, CDR1 is LGHDT, CDR2 YNNKEL (reference sequence). The CDR3 runs 14 residues.

This clonotype was counted ten times or more. The V gene is TRBV7-2, the J gene TRBJ2-7, with a weak D call TRBD1 (6 bases). The CDR3 covers 14 residues. Germline loops: CDR1 SGHTA, CDR2 FQGNSA. Trimming removed 5 bases at V and 4 bases at J, with 15 bases between. The CDR3 region has the DNA TGTGCCAGCAGCAGAGAGTCAGGGGAGTACGAGCAGTACTTC. Its translation is CASSRESGEYEQYF.

The sample holds many counts of this clonotype. V is TRBV7-6 and J is TRBJ2-1; D assignment may be TRBD1 or TRBD2 (6 bases each). Between the trimmed V and J ends, which lost 2 bases and 10 bases, there was a span of 27 bases. Germline V gene lookup returns CDR1 SGHVS and CDR2 FNYEAQ. The CDR3 is 18 amino acids. CDR3 protein: CASSLRGSGQGTFAEQFF. CDR3 DNA: TGTGCCAGCAGCTTACGGGGGTCTGGGCAGGGGACGTTCGCGGAGCAGTTCTTC.

This clonotype was recorded only once. This chain links TRBV6-5 with TRBJ1-5; D unclear. Germline V gene data show CDR1 as MNHEY and CDR2 as SVGAGI. The CDR3 sequence is 14 residues long. V gave up 4 bases and J gave up 2 bases, with 9 bases separating them. CDR3 in amino acids: CASSFRLGNQPQHF. Here the CDR3 DNA reads TGTGCCAGCAGTTTCAGGTTAGGCAATCAGCCCCAGCATTTT.

This clonotype showed up just a few times. This chain connects TRBV7-9 to TRBJ1-4; the D gene is possibly TRBD1 (6 bases). This CDR3 is built from 14 residues. Per germline, CDR1 SEHNR and CDR2 FQNEAQ (reference sequence). With 1 base removed from V and 5 bases from J, the gap between germline ends came to 8 bases. The CDR3 DNA follows: TGTGCCAGCAGCTTAGTCCAGGGGAATGAAAAACTGTTTTTT. Protein sequence: CASSLVQGNEKLFF.